This TCR beta chain was identified in a study of beta chain features in type 1 diabetes. Study-wide findings and caveats: Researchers reported that naive, central memory and Treg TCRB repertoires appeared more similar in patients than in healthy donors. Among patients with Type 1 diabetes, TCRB CDR3s were moderately but significantly shorter in every one of the four CD4+ subsets. Junctions at VDJ sites from type 1 diabetes patients had fewer insertions and more deletions.

The germline V gene encodes CDR1 SGHTA and CDR2 FQGTGA. The CDR3 has 13 amino acids. V lost 8 bases and J 1 base, leaving 11 bases between the germline ends. This clone has at least ten counts. Its cognate antigen is unknown. Of the isolated RNA, all was reverse transcribed, and so the sequenced material was expressed TCRB transcripts. Naive, central memory and regulatory T cell samples came to a mean of approximately 4 million reads. Assay: immunoSEQ multiplex PCR; the TCRdb copy retains only in-frame clones and omits some. Seen here are 250,000 to 300,000 clones, around 7.8% observed once, and the top ten hold more than 0.9%.

The TCR was taken from a woman aged 18-30 years in good health. Sequenced input: central memory CD4+ T cells from blood. The rearrangement joins TRBV7-3 to TRBJ1-1; a weak D match, TRBD1 (6 bases). Written as DNA, the CDR3 is TGTGCCAGCCGTCAGGGGCCGAACACTGAAGCTTTCTTT. Translating gives CASRQGPNTEAFF.